This T cell receptor beta chain stems from a study of blood T cells in healthy people across ages. Whole-study findings and limits: Researchers report that TCR beta diversity correlated strongly with naive T cell percentage.

Germline CDR1 MNHNS, CDR2 SASEGT. The CDR3 spans 15 residues. Combining a sample-barcoded 5' primer with a J-beta primer mix, a second PCR ran for about 6 to 11 cycles. TCRdb ran MiXCR on the 5' RACE reads and lists one entry per CDR3 protein. The sample holds more than 900,000 distinct CDR3 sequences, about 25% seen once. A note on this clonotype: No antigen is known for it.

This same sample was also taken into another study, of T cells of mothers and their children.

The sample was blood. This receptor was identified in a girl aged 2 to 10 in good health. The J gene is TRBJ2-5, the V gene TRBV6-1, with 10 bases identical to TRBD1. Matching the DNA end better, TRBJ2-1 makes the J call doubtful. CDR3 coding DNA: TGTGCCAGCAGACTATTGACAGGGGGCAGGAATGAGCAGTTCTTC. The encoded protein is CASRLLTGGRNEQFF.